The 3 T cell receptor beta chains below were found in one sample sequenced in a study of molecular identifiers for immune sequencing clone quantification. Each CDR3 protein is one row after TCRdb ran MiXCR on the PCR reads. The data hold approximately 10,000 distinct CDR3 sequences, with 18% observed a single time. What was sequenced was naive CD8+ T cells from blood, with Jurkat cell RNA spiked in. Subset of the sample: FACS-sorted CD8+CD4-CCR7+CD45RA+ naive T cells. The receptors here all came from a human donor in good health. Some libraries in this study had Jurkat cell RNA spiked in.

This clonotype was detected only a few times. A much larger clone differs by one base, so this may be a read error. The chain links TRBV27 to TRBJ1-6; D is ambiguous. CDR3 length: 13 residues. The germline V gene has CDR1 MNHEY and CDR2 SMNVEV (reference sequence). The CDR3 region is CASSRQQWSPPHF. The CDR3 nucleotides read TGTGCCAGCAGCCGGCAGCAGTGGTCACCCCCCCACTTT.

The rearrangement joins TRBV6-1 to TRBJ2-1; no definite D call. The CDR3 loop spans 14 amino acids. V dropped 5 bases and J dropped 7 bases, with 15 bases sitting between them. Per the germline V gene, CDR1 is MNHNS and CDR2 is SASEGT. In DNA, the CDR3 is TGTGCCAGCAGTACCCTTTCGGCTGGAAATGAGCAGTTCTTC. This codes for CASSTLSAGNEQFF.

As regards this clonotype: This may arise from a read error, as a much more abundant clone is one base away. V usage is TRBV2 and J usage is TRBJ1-5; D unclear. The germline V gene encodes CDR1 SNHLY and CDR2 FYNNEI. This CDR3 contains 17 residues. The ends were cut back, 1 base at V and 0 bases at J, with 13 bases in the middle. Here the CDR3 DNA reads TGTGCCAGCAGTGAAGTCGTCCCGAGGTATAGCAATCAGCCCCAGCATTTT. The encoded protein is CASSEVVPRYSNQPQHF.